These 23 T cell receptor beta chains share one sample of origin, sequenced in a study of low-dose radiotherapy and immunotherapy resistance in tumors. Alpha- and beta-chain coverage of first-strand cDNA came from TRAV- and TRBV-specific primers. The authors amplified TCRs for around 20 PCR cycles with a constant-region primer and a V-primer adapter. TCRdb itself ran the reads through MiXCR, one entry per CDR3 protein. The sample has around 80,000 distinct CDR3 sequences; 15% to 20% are singletons. Stated time point: before trial treatment. Material: PBMCs, obtained before treatment. Every receptor here comes from a male donor with prostate cancer.

With regard to this clonotype: Germline is not matched at one junction end, which may reflect a read error. The chain links TRBV6-1 to TRBJ2-7, with 9 bases lining up with TRBD1. Germline V gene sequence: CDR1 MNHNS, CDR2 SASEGT. The CDR3 sequence is 13 residues long. CDR3 nucleotides: TGCGCCAGCAGTGAAACAGGGGGCGCCGAGCAGTACTTC. Translating gives CASSETGGAEQYF.

This clonotype was recorded at least ten times. The gene calls are TRBV7-2 and TRBJ1-4; TRBD1 is a possible D gene (5 bases). V shed 5 bases and J shed 10 bases, with 23 bases lying between them. The CDR3 has 16 residues. Germline values: CDR1 SGHTA, CDR2 FQGNSA. The CDR3 loop reads CASSQTAGTLVGKLFF. CDR3 sequence (DNA): TGTGCCAGCAGCCAGACGGCCGGGACGCTTGTAGGAAAACTGTTTTTT.

This clonotype was found many times. This sequence joins TRBV7-9 and TRBJ1-2; D unclear. Trimming removed 2 bases from V and 4 bases from J, with 11 bases in between. Germline V gene data show CDR1 as SEHNR and CDR2 as FQNEAQ (reference sequence). The length of the CDR3 is 14 residues. The CDR3 is CASSLLNERYGYTF. The CDR3 DNA reads as TGTGCCAGCAGCTTACTAAACGAGCGCTATGGCTACACCTTC. Based on the CDR3 plus reference TRBV7-9 and TRBJ1-2, the full variable domain is DTGVSQNPRHKITKRGQNVTFRCDPISEHNRLYWYRQTLGQGPEFLTYFQNEAQLEKSRLLSDRFSAERPKGSFSTLEIQRTEQGDSAMYLCASSLLNERYGYTFGSGTRLTVV.

Comments on this clonotype: A read error is the likely source, as a far larger clone sits one nucleotide away. V gene TRBV5-3 combines with J gene TRBJ1-5; possibly TRBD1 for D (5 bases). TRBV5-3 is an ORF, and what it does is uncertain. The CDR3 is 14 amino acids. Trimming left V 8 bases short and J 2 bases short, with 14 bases between. CDR3 sequence: CASTEGGGNQPQHF. DNA of the CDR3: TGTGCCAGCACCGAGGGAGGGGGCAATCAGCCCCAGCATTTT.

Comments on this clonotype: It differs at one base from a far larger clone, so likely a read error. The chain links TRBV9 to TRBJ2-7, with TRBD2 matching 14 bases. Germline V gives CDR1 SGDLS, CDR2 YYNGEE. J gave up 7 bases and V 4 bases, and 16 bases lay outside the gene matches. CDR3 size: 18 residues. The CDR3 DNA follows: TGTGCCAGCAGCTCAGAGGGACTAGCGGGAGTCGGTAGGAATGAGCAGTACTTC. Translation gives CASSSEGLAGVGRNEQYF.

In this sample, this clonotype turned up once. A far larger clone is one nucleotide away, so this likely arose from a read error. CDR3 nucleotide sequence: TGTGCCAGCAGCGCAGGGTCTAGCGGGGGTCAGGTTGAGCAGTTCTTC. Protein sequence: CASSAGSSGGQVEQFF. The chain links TRBV2 to TRBJ2-1; 10 nucleotides match TRBD2. The CDR3 sequence is 16 residues long. The germline V gene has CDR1 SNHLY and CDR2 FYNNEI. The ends lost 6 bases at V and 9 bases at J; junction bases unmatched: 14.

There are many counts of this clonotype. The chain couples TRBV28 to TRBJ2-5, with 10 bases identical to TRBD1. This CDR3 contains 16 residues. Germline CDR1 reads MDHEN; CDR2 reads SYDVKM. Trimming took 5 bases from V and 4 from J; bases not matched to a gene: 10. In nucleotides, the CDR3 is TGTGCCAGCAGTCCCCAAAGGACAGGGGGGGGAGAGACCCAGTACTTC. Encoded protein: CASSPQRTGGGETQYF.

This clonotype was counted ten times or more. V and J are TRBV6-5 and TRBJ1-6, with 7 bases identical to TRBD1. The CDR3 has 16 residues. The junction had 13 bases not matched to a gene; V was cut back by 4 bases and J by 10 bases. Germline CDR1 reads MNHEY; CDR2 reads SVGAGI. The CDR3 loop is CASSSLDRAFVSPLHF. The CDR3 DNA reads as TGTGCCAGCAGTTCACTCGACAGGGCGTTTGTCTCACCCCTCCACTTT.

This clonotype occurred many times. The chain is built from TRBV3-1 and TRBJ2-1, with 10 nucleotides matching TRBD2. V was clipped by 0 bases and J by 0 bases; unmatched bases: 5. The CDR3 runs to 18 residues. Germline CDR1 is LGHDT and CDR2 is YNNKEL (reference sequence). This CDR3 is CASSQDRTSGSSYNEQFF. CDR3 nucleotides: TGTGCCAGCAGCCAAGATCGGACTAGCGGTAGCTCCTACAATGAGCAGTTCTTC.

This clonotype was seen many times. This chain connects TRBV6-5 to TRBJ2-7, with 14 bases aligning to TRBD2. Germline V CDR1 and CDR2: MNHEY, SVGAGI. Trimming cost V 6 bases and J 1 base; bases outside gene matches: 11. This CDR3 contains 18 residues. The CDR3 here is CASRPARLAGGQSYEQYF. The DNA of the CDR3 is TGTGCCAGCAGACCAGCCCGACTAGCGGGGGGGCAATCCTACGAGCAGTACTTC.

Only a few counts were recorded for this clonotype. The chain recombines TRBV28 with TRBJ2-5, with D uncertain. Germline lookup yields CDR1 MDHEN and CDR2 SYDVKM. The CDR3 is 13 residues long. Trimming took off 2 bases at V and 7 bases at J, with 11 bases between the two ends. The CDR3 nucleotides read TGTGCCAGCAGTTTAACTTCACTCGGGACCCAGTACTTC. Translating gives CASSLTSLGTQYF.

This clonotype was picked up many times. This sequence joins TRBV9 and TRBJ2-7; D ambiguous. The CDR3 runs 14 residues. The germline V gene encodes CDR1 SGDLS and CDR2 YYNGEE. The V gene lost 1 base and the J gene lost 0 bases, with 8 bases spanning the gap. For the CDR3, the DNA is TGTGCCAGCAGCGTATCCGACATCTCCTACGAGCAGTACTTC. This translates into CASSVSDISYEQYF.

Worth noting for this clonotype: Only one base separates this from a far larger clonotype, so it likely reflects a read error. CDR3 coding DNA: TGTGCCAGCAAGCCGGGACAGGGATCCTACGAGCAGTTCTTC. Protein sequence: CASKPGQGSYEQFF. The chain recombines TRBV12-3 or TRBV12-4 with TRBJ2-1, with 9 bases fitting TRBD1. The CDR3 consists of 14 residues. V shed 7 bases, J shed 10 bases, and the junction held 11 bases outside the gene matches.

This clonotype was counted at least ten times. The gene calls are TRBV9 and TRBJ2-1, with D perhaps TRBD1 (5 bases). Germline V gene sequence: CDR1 SGDLS, CDR2 YYNGEE. The CDR3 loop spans 13 amino acids. V lost 0 bases to trimming and J lost 7 bases, with 8 bases between them. CDR3 nucleotide sequence: TGTGCCAGCAGCGTAGGGGGCTGGAATGAGCAGTTCTTC. Its protein product is CASSVGGWNEQFF.

This clonotype was counted many times. The chain combines TRBV5-1 with TRBJ2-1; TRBD2 aligns across 11 bases. CDR1 is SGHRS and CDR2 is YFSETQ in the germline V gene. The CDR3 runs 15 residues. Trimming cost V 5 bases and J 2 bases; bases outside gene matches: 3. CDR3 region: CASRTSGGTYNEQFF. CDR3 sequence (DNA): TGCGCCAGCAGAACTAGCGGGGGTACCTACAATGAGCAGTTCTTC.

This clonotype was seen at least ten times. The chain combines TRBV20-1 with TRBJ2-5; D tentatively fits TRBD1 or TRBD2 (5 bases each). In germline, CDR1 is DFQATT, CDR2 SNEGSKA (reference sequence). The CDR3 loop spans 14 amino acids. V dropped 3 bases and J dropped 2 bases, with 13 bases sitting between them. In nucleotides, the CDR3 is TGCAGTGCTAGGTGGTCGGGGCGTCAAGAGACCCAGTACTTC. This translates into CSARWSGRQETQYF.

This clonotype was observed a handful of times. A much bigger clone sits one base away, suggesting this may be a read error. V gene TRBV4-1 combines with J gene TRBJ2-7; 12 bases are a match to TRBD2. The CDR3 extends over 19 amino acids. Germline values: CDR1 MGHRA, CDR2 YSYEKL. CDR3 DNA sequence: TGCGCCAGCAGCCAAGAATCCGCCGCGACTAGCGGGAGTATCTACGAGCTGTACTTC. Translation: CASSQESAATSGSIYELYF.

This clonotype has at least ten counts. The chain carries TRBV18 and TRBJ1-5, with 9 nucleotides matching TRBD1. The CDR3 totals 16 residues. The V gene end was trimmed by 3 bases and the J gene end by 3 bases; junction bases not matched to a gene: 6. Per germline, CDR1 KGHSH and CDR2 LQKENI. CDR3 loop: CASSPGQGMNNQPQHF. The CDR3 DNA is TGTGCCAGCTCACCGGGACAGGGAATGAACAATCAGCCCCAGCATTTT.

This clonotype was observed at least ten times. V is TRBV28 and J is TRBJ1-2; D ambiguous. The CDR3 covers 15 residues. Germline V gene data show CDR1 as MDHEN and CDR2 as SYDVKM. V lost 2 bases and J lost 0, with 10 bases in between. The CDR3: CASSLAGVANYGYTF. The CDR3 bases are TGTGCCAGCAGTTTAGCCGGCGTAGCTAACTATGGCTACACCTTC.

This clonotype was seen many times. The CDR3 bases are TGTGCCAGCAGTGAAGTGGTAGGGGGGGGTCCCGAGCAGTACTTC. This sequence encodes CASSEVVGGGPEQYF. The rearrangement links TRBV2 to TRBJ2-7, with a possible D match to TRBD2 (7 bases). Trimming removed 1 base from V and 6 bases from J, with 16 bases in between. CDR1 is SNHLY and CDR2 is FYNNEI in the germline V gene. The CDR3 contains 15 residues.

This clonotype was found many times. The V and J genes are TRBV18 and TRBJ2-3; D gene uncertain. From germline, CDR1 is KGHSH and CDR2 LQKENI. This CDR3 spans 13 amino acids. The V end lost 2 bases, the J end lost 5 bases, and 8 bases lay between the germline ends. The chain's CDR3 is CASSPTTVDTQYF. The CDR3 DNA reads as TGTGCCAGCTCACCAACTACTGTAGATACGCAGTATTTT.

This clonotype showed up many times. V usage is TRBV7-6 and J usage is TRBJ1-5, with 8 bases identical to TRBD1. The ends lost 5 bases at V and 7 bases at J; junction bases unmatched: 4. The CDR3 sequence is 13 residues long. Germline assignment: CDR1 SGHVS and CDR2 FNYEAQ. The CDR3 DNA reads as TGTGCCAGCAGCATCAGACAGGGGCAGCCCCAGCATTTT. This translates into CASSIRQGQPQHF.

The table lists this clonotype with many counts. The chain recombines TRBV2 with TRBJ1-2; a weak D match, TRBD1 (5 bases). The CDR3 has 15 residues. V lost 3 bases and J 0 bases, leaving 11 bases between the germline ends. In germline, CDR1 is SNHLY, CDR2 FYNNEI. The CDR3 sequence: CASSEQGLPNYGYTF. The DNA of the CDR3 is TGTGCCAGCAGTGAGCAGGGCCTCCCTAACTATGGCTACACCTTC.